This TCR beta chain was recovered during a study of persistence of HIV-infected CD4 T cells. An overlapping HIV-1 Gag peptide pool stimulated these cells at 1 ug/peptide/mL. CD40L/CD69 double-negative CD45RO-high memory CD4+ T cells were collected. As concerns this clone: What it binds is not known.

Sequencing used immunoSEQ version 4 in survey mode. This table comes from immunoSEQ multiplex PCR, and its TCRdb copy is limited to in-frame clones, with some not included. The sample includes tens of thousands of clones, roughly 77% of them seen just once. V dropped 4 bases and J dropped 0; count of bases not matched to a gene: 7. The CDR3 is 15 residues long. CDR1 SGDLS and CDR2 YYNGEE come from the germline V gene. The receptor was isolated from an adult man with HIV who was CMV-seropositive. This chain joins TRBV9 and TRBJ2-7; 7 bases are shared with TRBD2. The sequencing here drew on CD4+ T cells sorted from PBMCs after roughly 18-hour stimulation, taken from a patient who received antiretroviral therapy. CDR3 sequence (DNA): TGTGCCAGCAGCCTAACTAGCGATGGCTCCTACGAGCAGTACTTC. Translating it yields CASSLTSDGSYEQYF.